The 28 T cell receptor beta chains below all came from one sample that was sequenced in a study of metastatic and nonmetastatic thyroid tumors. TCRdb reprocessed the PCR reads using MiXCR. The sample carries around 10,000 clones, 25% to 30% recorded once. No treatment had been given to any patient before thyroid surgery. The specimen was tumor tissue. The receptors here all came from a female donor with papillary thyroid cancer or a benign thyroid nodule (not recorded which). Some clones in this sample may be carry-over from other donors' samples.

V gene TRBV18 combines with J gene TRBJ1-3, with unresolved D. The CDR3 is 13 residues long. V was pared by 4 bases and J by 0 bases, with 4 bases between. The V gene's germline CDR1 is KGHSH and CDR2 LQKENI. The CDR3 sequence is CASSLRSGNTIYF. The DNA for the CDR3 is TGTGCCAGCTCACTCCGCTCTGGAAACACCATATATTTT. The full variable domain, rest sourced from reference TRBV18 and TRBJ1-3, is NAGVMQNPRHLVRRRGQEARLRCSPMKGHSHVYWYRQLPEEGLKFMVYLQKENIIDESGMPKERFSAEFPKEGPSILRIQQVVRGDSAAYFCASSLRSGNTIYFGEGSWLTVV.

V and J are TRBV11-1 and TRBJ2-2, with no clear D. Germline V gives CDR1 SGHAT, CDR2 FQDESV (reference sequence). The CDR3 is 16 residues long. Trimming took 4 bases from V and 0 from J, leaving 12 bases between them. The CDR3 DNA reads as TGTGCCAGCAGCTCTTGTGGGATTACGAACACCGGGGAGCTGTTTTTT. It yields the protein CASSSCGITNTGELFF.

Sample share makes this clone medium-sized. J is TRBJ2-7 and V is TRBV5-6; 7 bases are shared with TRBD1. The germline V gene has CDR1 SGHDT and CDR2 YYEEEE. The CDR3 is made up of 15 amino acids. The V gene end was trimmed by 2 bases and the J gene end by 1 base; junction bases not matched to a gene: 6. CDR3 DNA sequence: TGTGCCAGCAGCTTAGACCCGGGACAGTCCTACGAGCAGTACTTC. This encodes CASSLDPGQSYEQYF.

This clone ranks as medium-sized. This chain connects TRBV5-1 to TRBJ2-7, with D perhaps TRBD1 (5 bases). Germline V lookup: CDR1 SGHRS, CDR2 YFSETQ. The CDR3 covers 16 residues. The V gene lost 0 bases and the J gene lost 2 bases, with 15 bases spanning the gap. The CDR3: CASSLGQITKTYEQYF. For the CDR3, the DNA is TGCGCCAGCAGCTTGGGACAGATAACAAAAACCTACGAGCAGTACTTC. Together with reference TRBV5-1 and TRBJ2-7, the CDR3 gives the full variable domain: KAGVTQTPRYLIKTRGQQVTLSCSPISGHRSVSWYQQTPGQGLQFLFEYFSETQRNKGNFPGRFSGRQFSNSRSEMNVSTLELGDSALYLCASSLGQITKTYEQYFGPGTRLTVT.

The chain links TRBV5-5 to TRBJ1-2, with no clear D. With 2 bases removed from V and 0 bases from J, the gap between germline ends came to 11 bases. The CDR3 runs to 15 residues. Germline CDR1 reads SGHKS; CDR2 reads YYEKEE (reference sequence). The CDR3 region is CASSFRASSNYGYTF. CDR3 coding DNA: TGTGCCAGCAGCTTTAGGGCCTCGTCTAACTATGGCTACACCTTC.

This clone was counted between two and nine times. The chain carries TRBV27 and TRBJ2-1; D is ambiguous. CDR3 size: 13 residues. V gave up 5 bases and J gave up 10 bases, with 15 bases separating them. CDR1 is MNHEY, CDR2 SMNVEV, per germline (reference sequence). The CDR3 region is CASSPYVWAEQFF. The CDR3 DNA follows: TGTGCCAGCAGTCCCTACGTGTGGGCAGAGCAGTTCTTC.

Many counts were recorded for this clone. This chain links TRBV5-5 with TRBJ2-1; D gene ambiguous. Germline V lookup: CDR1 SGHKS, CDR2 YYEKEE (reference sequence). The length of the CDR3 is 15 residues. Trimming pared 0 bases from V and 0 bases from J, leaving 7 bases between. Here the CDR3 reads CASSLAVNSYNEQFF. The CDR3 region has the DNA TGTGCCAGCAGCTTGGCAGTGAACTCCTACAATGAGCAGTTCTTC.

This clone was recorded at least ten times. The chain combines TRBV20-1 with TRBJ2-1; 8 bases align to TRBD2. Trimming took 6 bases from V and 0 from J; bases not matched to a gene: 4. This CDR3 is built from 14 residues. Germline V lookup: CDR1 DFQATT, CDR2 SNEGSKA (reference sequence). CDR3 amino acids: CSAQRGRSYNEQFF. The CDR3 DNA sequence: TGCAGTGCCCAGCGGGGGCGCTCCTACAATGAGCAGTTCTTC.

This CDR3 is CSATRTQRTDFFDTQYF. DNA for the CDR3: TGCAGTGCCACCCGAACCCAGCGGACAGACTTTTTTGATACGCAGTATTTT. V usage is TRBV20-1 and J usage is TRBJ2-3; D might be TRBD1 (6 bases). Trimming removed 6 bases from V and 6 bases from J, with 28 bases in between. Looked up from germline, CDR1 is DFQATT and CDR2 is SNEGSKA (reference sequence). CDR3 size: 17 residues.

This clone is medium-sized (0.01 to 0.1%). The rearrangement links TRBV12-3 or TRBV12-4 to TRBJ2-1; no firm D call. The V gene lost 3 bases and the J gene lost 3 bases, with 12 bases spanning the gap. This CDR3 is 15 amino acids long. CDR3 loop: CASSLKASDYNEQFF. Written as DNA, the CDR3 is TGTGCCAGCAGTTTGAAAGCCAGTGACTACAATGAGCAGTTCTTC.

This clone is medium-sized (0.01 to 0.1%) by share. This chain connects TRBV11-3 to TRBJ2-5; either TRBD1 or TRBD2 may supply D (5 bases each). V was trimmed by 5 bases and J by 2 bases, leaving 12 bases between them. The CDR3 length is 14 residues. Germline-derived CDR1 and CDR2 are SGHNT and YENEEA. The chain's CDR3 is CASSKLGAQETQYF. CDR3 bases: TGTGCCAGCAGCAAACTAGGGGCACAAGAGACCCAGTACTTC.

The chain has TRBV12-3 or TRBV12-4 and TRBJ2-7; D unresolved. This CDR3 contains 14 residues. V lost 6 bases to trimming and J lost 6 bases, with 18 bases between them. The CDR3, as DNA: TGTGCCAGCAGCAAGGGTCTCTTAAAAGGCGAGCAGTACTTC. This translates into CASSKGLLKGEQYF.

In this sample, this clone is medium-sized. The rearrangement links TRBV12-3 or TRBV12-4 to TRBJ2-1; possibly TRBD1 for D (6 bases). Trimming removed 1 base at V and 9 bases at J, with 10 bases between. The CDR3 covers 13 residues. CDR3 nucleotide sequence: TGTGCCAGCAGTTTAGTCAGGGGTATTGAGCAGTTCTTC. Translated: CASSLVRGIEQFF.

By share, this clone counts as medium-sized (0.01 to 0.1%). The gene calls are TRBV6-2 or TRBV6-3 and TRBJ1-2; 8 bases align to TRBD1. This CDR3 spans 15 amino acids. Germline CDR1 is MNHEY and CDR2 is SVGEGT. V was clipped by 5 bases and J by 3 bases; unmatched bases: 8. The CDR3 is CASSPWTGFHYGYTF. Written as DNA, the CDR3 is TGTGCCAGCAGTCCTTGGACAGGGTTCCACTATGGCTACACCTTC.

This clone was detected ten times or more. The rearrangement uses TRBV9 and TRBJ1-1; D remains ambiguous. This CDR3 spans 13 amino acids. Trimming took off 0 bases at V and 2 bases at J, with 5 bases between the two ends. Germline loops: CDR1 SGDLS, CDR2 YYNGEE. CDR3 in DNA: TGTGCCAGCAGCGTAGCCTATAACACTGAAGCTTTCTTT. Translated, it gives CASSVAYNTEAFF. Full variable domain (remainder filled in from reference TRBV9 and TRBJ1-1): DSGVTQTPKHLITATGQRVTLRCSPRSGDLSVYWYQQSLDQGLQFLIQYYNGEERAKGNILERFSAQQFPDLHSELNLSSLELGDSALYFCASSVAYNTEAFFGQGTRLTVV.

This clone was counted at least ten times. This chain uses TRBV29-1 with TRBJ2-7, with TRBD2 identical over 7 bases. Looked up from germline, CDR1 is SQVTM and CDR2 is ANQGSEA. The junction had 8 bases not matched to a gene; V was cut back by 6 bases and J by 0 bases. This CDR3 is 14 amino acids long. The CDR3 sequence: CSVLALASSYEQYF. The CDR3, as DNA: TGCAGCGTGTTGGCACTAGCGAGCTCCTACGAGCAGTACTTC.

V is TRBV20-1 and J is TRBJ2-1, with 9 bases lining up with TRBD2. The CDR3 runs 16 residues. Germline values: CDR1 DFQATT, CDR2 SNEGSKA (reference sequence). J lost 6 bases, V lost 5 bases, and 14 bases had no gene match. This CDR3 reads CSAPWLAGSRGNEQFF. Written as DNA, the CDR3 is TGCAGTGCTCCGTGGCTAGCGGGGTCTAGGGGCAATGAGCAGTTCTTC.

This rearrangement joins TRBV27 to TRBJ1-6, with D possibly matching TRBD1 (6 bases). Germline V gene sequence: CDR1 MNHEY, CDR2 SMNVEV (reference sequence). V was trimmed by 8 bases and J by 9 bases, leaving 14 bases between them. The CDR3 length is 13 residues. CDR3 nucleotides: TGTGCCAGCCGGGCAGGGGAAGGTTCACCCCTCCACTTT. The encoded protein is CASRAGEGSPLHF.

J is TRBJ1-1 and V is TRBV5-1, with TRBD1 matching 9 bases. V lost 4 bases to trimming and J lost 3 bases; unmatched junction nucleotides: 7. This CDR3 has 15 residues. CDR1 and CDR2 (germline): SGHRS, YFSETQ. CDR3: CASSQTGGFDTEAFF. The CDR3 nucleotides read TGCGCCAGCAGCCAAACAGGGGGCTTTGACACTGAAGCTTTCTTT.

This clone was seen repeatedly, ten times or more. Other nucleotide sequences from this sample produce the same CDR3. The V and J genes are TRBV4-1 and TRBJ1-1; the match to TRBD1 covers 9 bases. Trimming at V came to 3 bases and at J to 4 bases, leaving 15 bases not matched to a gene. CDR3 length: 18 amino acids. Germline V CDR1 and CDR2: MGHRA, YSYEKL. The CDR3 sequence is CASSHRNRGLPKGTEAFF. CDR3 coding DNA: TGCGCCAGCAGCCATAGAAACAGGGGGCTCCCGAAGGGCACTGAAGCTTTCTTT.

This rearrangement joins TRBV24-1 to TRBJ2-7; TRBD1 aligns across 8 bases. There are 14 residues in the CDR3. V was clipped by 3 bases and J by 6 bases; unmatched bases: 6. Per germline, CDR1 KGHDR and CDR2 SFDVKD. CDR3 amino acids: CATSDTLDRGEQYF. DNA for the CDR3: TGTGCCACCAGTGATACTTTAGACAGGGGCGAGCAGTACTTC.

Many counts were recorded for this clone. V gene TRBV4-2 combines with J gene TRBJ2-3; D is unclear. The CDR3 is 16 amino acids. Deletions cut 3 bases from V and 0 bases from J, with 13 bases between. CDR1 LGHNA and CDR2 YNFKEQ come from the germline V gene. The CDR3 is CASSQDPVTSTDTQYF. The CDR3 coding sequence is TGTGCCAGCAGCCAGGACCCAGTAACTAGCACAGATACGCAGTATTTT.

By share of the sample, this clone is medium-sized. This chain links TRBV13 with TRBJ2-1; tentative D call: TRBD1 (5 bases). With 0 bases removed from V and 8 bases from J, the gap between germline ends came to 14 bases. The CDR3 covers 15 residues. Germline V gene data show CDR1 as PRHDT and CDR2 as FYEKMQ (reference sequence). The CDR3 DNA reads TGTGCCAGCAGCTTAGGCCCCCTACAGGTAGATGAGCAGTTCTTC. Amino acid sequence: CASSLGPLQVDEQFF.

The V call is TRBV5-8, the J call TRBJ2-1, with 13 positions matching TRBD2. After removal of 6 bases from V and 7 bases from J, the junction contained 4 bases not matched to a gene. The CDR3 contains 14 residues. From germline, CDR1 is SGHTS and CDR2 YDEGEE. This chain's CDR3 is CASTWTSGGNEQFF. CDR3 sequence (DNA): TGTGCCAGCACCTGGACTAGCGGGGGAAATGAGCAGTTCTTC.

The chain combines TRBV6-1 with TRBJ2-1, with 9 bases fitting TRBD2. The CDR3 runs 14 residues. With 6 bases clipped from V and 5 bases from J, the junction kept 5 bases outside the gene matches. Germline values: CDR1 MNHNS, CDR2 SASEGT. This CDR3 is CASRRLAADNEQFF. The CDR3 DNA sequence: TGTGCCAGCAGGAGACTAGCGGCGGACAATGAGCAGTTCTTC.

CDR3 loop: CASSPWTSGSAGELFF. The CDR3, as DNA: TGTGCCAGTAGTCCATGGACTAGCGGGAGTGCCGGGGAGCTGTTTTTT. The rearrangement links TRBV19 to TRBJ2-2; 13 bases map to TRBD2. CDR1 and CDR2 (germline): LNHDA, SQIVND (reference sequence). Germline trimming cut 5 bases from V and 6 bases from J; bases unmatched to any gene: 6. CDR3 length: 16 amino acids.

The CDR3 coding sequence is TGTGCCAGCACCAGACAGGGGGCAAACTATGGCTACACCTTC. Its translation: CASTRQGANYGYTF. The chain links TRBV7-2 to TRBJ1-2; TRBD1 matches at 10 bases. Germline CDR1 reads SGHTA; CDR2 reads FQGNSA. The ends lost 7 bases at V and 2 bases at J; junction bases unmatched: 4. The CDR3 totals 14 residues.

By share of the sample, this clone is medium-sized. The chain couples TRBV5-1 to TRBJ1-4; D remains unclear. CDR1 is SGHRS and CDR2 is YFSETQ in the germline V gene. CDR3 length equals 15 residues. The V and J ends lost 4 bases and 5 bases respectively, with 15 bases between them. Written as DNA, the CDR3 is TGCGCCAGCAGCCTAGACGGAAATCGAAATGAAAAACTGTTTTTT. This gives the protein CASSLDGNRNEKLFF.